These 9 T cell receptor beta chains originate from one sample sequenced in a study of T cell repertoires in cytomegalovirus infection (dated by TCRdb to the late 2010s). This sample was sequenced with an Illumina HiSeq 1500. Through fastp at Q25 and MiXCR, TCRdb rebuilt clones from the public reads, retaining in-frame beta chains. All rows with the same CDR3 protein become a single entry with the most common DNA and genes. This sample has about 450,000 distinct CDR3 sequences in its table, and approximately 33% of those were observed once. The top ten clones comprise 12% to 15% of the sample. Sequenced sample: PBMCs. These receptors all stem from a human donor in good health (CMV status not recorded). Some clones in this sample may be carry-over from other donors' samples.

This clonotype has only a few counts. The chain has TRBV28 and TRBJ1-1; TRBD1 aligns across 7 bases. The germline V gene encodes CDR1 MDHEN and CDR2 SYDVKM. J gave up 1 base and V 7 bases, and 6 bases lay outside the gene matches. The CDR3 totals 14 residues. CDR3 nucleotides: TGTGCCAGCAATCTCGGGACAGCGAACACTGAAGCTTTCTTT. Encoded protein: CASNLGTANTEAFF.

This clonotype came up a few times. The gene calls are TRBV12-3 or TRBV12-4 and TRBJ2-1, with 7 bases aligning to TRBD1. CDR3 length: 15 amino acids. J was trimmed by 0 bases and V by 7 bases; bases with no gene match: 6. CDR3 loop: CASTTGDPSYNEQFF. The DNA for the CDR3 is TGTGCCAGCACCACAGGGGATCCCTCCTACAATGAGCAGTTCTTC.

In its sample, this clonotype was seen a few times. The V gene is TRBV5-1, the J gene TRBJ1-2; D is perhaps TRBD1 (6 bases). V was clipped by 1 base and J by 4 bases, with 14 bases between them. The CDR3 has 15 amino acids. Germline V gives CDR1 SGHRS, CDR2 YFSETQ. For the CDR3, the DNA is TGCGCCAGCAGCTTGTGGACCGGGACACTCTATGGCTACACCTTC. It encodes CASSLWTGTLYGYTF. Variable domain in full (rest from reference TRBV5-1 and TRBJ1-2): KAGVTQTPRYLIKTRGQQVTLSCSPISGHRSVSWYQQTPGQGLQFLFEYFSETQRNKGNFPGRFSGRQFSNSRSEMNVSTLELGDSALYLCASSLWTGTLYGYTFGSGTRLTVV.

This clonotype was seen only a few times. The gene calls are TRBV11-2 and TRBJ2-5, with 12 bases identical to TRBD1. Trimming at V came to 5 bases and at J to 4 bases, leaving 5 bases not matched to a gene. CDR3 length: 15 amino acids. The germline V gene encodes CDR1 SGHAT and CDR2 FQNNGV. CDR3 bases: TGTGCCAGCAGCGACCGGGACAGGGGGCTAGAGACCCAGTACTTC. This sequence encodes CASSDRDRGLETQYF.

The chain employs TRBV7-2 and TRBJ1-5; D not resolved. Per germline, CDR1 SGHTA and CDR2 FQGNSA. The CDR3 sequence is 13 residues long. V lost 0 bases and J lost 8, with 8 bases in between. DNA of the CDR3: TGTGCCAGCAGCTTAGCGCGAGTCGAGCCCCAGCATTTT. This sequence encodes CASSLARVEPQHF.

Concerning this clonotype: Because it lacks the conserved phenylalanine or tryptophan at the end, this CDR3 is likely a read error. This chain connects TRBV7-6 to TRBJ2-7; D is uncertain. CDR3 length equals 12 residues. V gave up 5 bases and J gave up 6 bases, with 11 bases separating them. From germline, CDR1 is SGHVS and CDR2 FNYEAQ. This chain's CDR3 is CASSNRPSEQYL. CDR3 nucleotide sequence: TGTGCCAGCAGCAATCGCCCCTCCGAGCAGTACTTA.

This clonotype has at least ten counts. V gene TRBV12-3 or TRBV12-4 combines with J gene TRBJ1-2; TRBD1 is a possible D gene (5 bases). Trimming cost V 1 base and J 7 bases, with 19 bases left between them. There are 16 residues in the CDR3. The CDR3 DNA follows: TGTGCCAGCAGTTTAGACGAATCAGGGAGGCGGTCTGGCTACACCTTC. Amino acid sequence: CASSLDESGRRSGYTF.

This sequence joins TRBV12-3 or TRBV12-4 and TRBJ2-3; D is undetermined. The CDR3 is 12 amino acids. V was trimmed by 3 bases and J by 6 bases, leaving 7 bases between them. In nucleotides, the CDR3 is TGTGCCAGCAGTTTCGTGCGGGATACGCAGTATTTT. It specifies CASSFVRDTQYF.

In regard to this clonotype: Lacking the conserved final phenylalanine or tryptophan, this CDR3 likely reflects a read error. The V call is TRBV6-2 or TRBV6-3, the J call TRBJ2-1, with 7 positions matching TRBD1. The CDR3 is made up of 14 amino acids. The germline CDR1 and CDR2 sequences are MNHEY and SVGEGT. Losses at the gene ends were 2 bases for V and 2 bases for J; bases not matched to a gene: 0. The CDR3 here is CASSYGQAYNEQFL. The CDR3 DNA sequence: TGTGCCAGCAGTTACGGACAGGCCTACAATGAGCAGTTCTTA.